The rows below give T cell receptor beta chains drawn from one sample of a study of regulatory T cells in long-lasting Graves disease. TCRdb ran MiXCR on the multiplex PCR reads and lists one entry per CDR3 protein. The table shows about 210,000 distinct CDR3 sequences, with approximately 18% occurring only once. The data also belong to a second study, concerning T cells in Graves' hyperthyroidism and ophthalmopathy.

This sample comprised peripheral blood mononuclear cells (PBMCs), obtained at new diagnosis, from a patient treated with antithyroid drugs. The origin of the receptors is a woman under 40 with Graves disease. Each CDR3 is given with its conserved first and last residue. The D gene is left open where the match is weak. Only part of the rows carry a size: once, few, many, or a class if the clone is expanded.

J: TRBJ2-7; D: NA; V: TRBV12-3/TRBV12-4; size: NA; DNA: TGTGCCAGCAGTTTCTCTCTAAGCTCCTACGAGCAGTACTTC; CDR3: CASSFSLSSYEQYF
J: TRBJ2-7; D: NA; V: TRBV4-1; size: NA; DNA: TGCGCCAGCAGCCAAAGACCGGACCCATCTAACGAGCAGTACTTC; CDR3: CASSQRPDPSNEQYF
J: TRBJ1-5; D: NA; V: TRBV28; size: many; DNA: TGTGCCAGCAGCCCCTCGGGACGACGTCAGCCCCAGCATTTT; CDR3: CASSPSGRRQPQHF
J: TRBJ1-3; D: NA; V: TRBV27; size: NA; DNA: TGTGCCAGCAGTGACCGGCAGGGAAGGGGTTTGCACACCATATATTTT; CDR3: CASSDRQGRGLHTIYF
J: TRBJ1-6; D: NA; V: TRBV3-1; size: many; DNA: TGTGCCAGCAGCCAAGGTGGGACAAATAATTCACCCCTCCACTTT; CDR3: CASSQGGTNNSPLHF
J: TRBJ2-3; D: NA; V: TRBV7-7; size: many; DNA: TGTGCTAGCAGCTTAGGGGGATGGGGAGATACGCAGTATTTT; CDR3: CASSLGGWGDTQYF
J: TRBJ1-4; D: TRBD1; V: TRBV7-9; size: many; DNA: TGTGCCAGCAGCCCGGACAGGGTATTTAATGAAAAACTGTTTTTT; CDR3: CASSPDRVFNEKLFF
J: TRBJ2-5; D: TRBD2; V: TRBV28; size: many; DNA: TGTGCCAGCAGTTTATGGGCGGCTAGCGGGGGGGAGAAGACCCAGTACTTC; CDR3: CASSLWAASGGEKTQYF
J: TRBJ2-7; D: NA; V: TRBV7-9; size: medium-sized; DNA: TGTGCCAGCAGCTTAGCTGGGGGAGCAACATACGAGCAGTACTTC; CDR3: CASSLAGGATYEQYF
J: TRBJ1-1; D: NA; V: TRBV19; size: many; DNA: TGTGCCAGTAGTACACACCTGACGAACACTGAAGCTTTCTTT; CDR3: CASSTHLTNTEAFF
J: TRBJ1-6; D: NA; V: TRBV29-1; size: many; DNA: TGCAGCGTTGCTTTCGGGCCCGTGAATTCACCCCTCCACTTT; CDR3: CSVAFGPVNSPLHF
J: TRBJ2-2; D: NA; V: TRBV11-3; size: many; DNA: TGTGCCAGCAGCGAGGGACACTCAAACACCGGGGAGCTGTTTTTT; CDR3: CASSEGHSNTGELFF
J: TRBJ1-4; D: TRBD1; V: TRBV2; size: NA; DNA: TGTGCCAGCAACGGACAGGGGGCGTCTAATGAAAAACTGTTTTTT; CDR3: CASNGQGASNEKLFF
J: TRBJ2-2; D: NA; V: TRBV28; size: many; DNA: TGTGCCAGCAGTCCCCCCCGAATAGGGCTGGGCACCGGGGAGCTGTTTTTT; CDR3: CASSPPRIGLGTGELFF
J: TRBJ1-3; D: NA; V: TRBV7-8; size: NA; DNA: TGTGCCAATGAACAGGGTTTCTCTGGAAACACCATATATTTT; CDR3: CANEQGFSGNTIYF
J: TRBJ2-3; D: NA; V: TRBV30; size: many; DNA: TGTGCCTGGAGTGTTGGGACCCGTAAGCAGTATTTT; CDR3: CAWSVGTRKQYF
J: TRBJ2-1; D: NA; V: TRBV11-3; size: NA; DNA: TGTGCCAGCAGCTCCGGGACGAACTCCTACAATGAGCAGTTCTTC; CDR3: CASSSGTNSYNEQFF
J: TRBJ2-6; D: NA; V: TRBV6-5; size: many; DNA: TGTGCCAGCAGTTACTCGAAGACCCCCTCTCCCTCTGGGGCCAACGTCCTGACTTTC; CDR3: CASSYSKTPSPSGANVLTF
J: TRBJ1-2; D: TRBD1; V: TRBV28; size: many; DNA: TGTGCCAGCTTCCCGACAGGGTTTATTGGCTACACCTTC; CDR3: CASFPTGFIGYTF
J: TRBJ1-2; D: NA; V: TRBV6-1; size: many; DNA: TGTGCCAGCACGTTCCTGGGCAATGGCTACACCTTC; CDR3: CASTFLGNGYTF
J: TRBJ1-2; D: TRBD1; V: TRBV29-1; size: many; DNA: TGCAGCGTTGACGACAGGGAGGACGGTGGCTACACCTTC; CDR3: CSVDDREDGGYTF
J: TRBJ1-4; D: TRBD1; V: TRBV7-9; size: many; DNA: TGTGCCAGCAGCTTGGTCCGGGACAGCCGACTTGCAACTAATGAAAAACTGTTTTTT; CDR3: CASSLVRDSRLATNEKLFF
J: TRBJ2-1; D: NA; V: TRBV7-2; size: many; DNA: TGTGCCAGCAGGCCTACTCTAGCGATCAATGAGCAGTTCTTC; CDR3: CASRPTLAINEQFF
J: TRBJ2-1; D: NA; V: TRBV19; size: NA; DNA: TGTGCCAGTAGTATAAAAGTTGACAATGAGCAGTTCTTC; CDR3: CASSIKVDNEQFF
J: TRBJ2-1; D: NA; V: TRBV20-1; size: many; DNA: TGCAGTGCTAGAGACCCGATGAGGGTGATGAATGAGCAGTTCTTC; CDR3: CSARDPMRVMNEQFF
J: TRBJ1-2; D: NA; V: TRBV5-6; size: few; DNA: TGTGCCAGCTCGTCCGGGGGCTGGGAGGGCTACACCTTC; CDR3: CASSSGGWEGYTF
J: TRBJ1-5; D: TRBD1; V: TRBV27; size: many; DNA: TGTGCCAGCAGTGCTACAGGGGATCAGCCCCAGCATTTT; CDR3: CASSATGDQPQHF